Listed below are T cell receptor beta chains from one sample, sequenced in a study of shared clonotypes between healthy human individuals. Assay: immunoSEQ multiplex PCR; the TCRdb copy retains only in-frame clones and omits some. Of some 2,000,000 clones listed, almost 96% were seen once; the top ten hold less than 0.15%. Sequenced sample: naive CD4+ T cells sorted from blood. The receptor source for this set is a man between 18 and 35 years old in good health. CDR3s include the opening cysteine and the closing phenylalanine or tryptophan. Fields, in order: J gene, clone size, V gene, D gene, CDR3 DNA, CDR3 protein. A D gene is named only where the DNA matches it firmly. Only some rows state a clone size, as once, few, many or a class for expanded clones.

J gene: TRBJ1-2; clone size: NA; V gene: TRBV4-1; D gene: NA; CDR3 DNA: TGCGCCAGCAGCCAAGATCCAGGACAAAACTATGGCTACACCTTC; CDR3 protein: CASSQDPGQNYGYTF
J gene: TRBJ2-7; clone size: NA; V gene: TRBV6-1; D gene: NA; CDR3 DNA: TGTGCCAGCTTTATAGGACCCTACGAGCAGTACTTC; CDR3 protein: CASFIGPYEQYF
J gene: TRBJ1-2; clone size: NA; V gene: TRBV5-1; D gene: TRBD1; CDR3 DNA: TGCGCCAGCAGCTTGGGCTCCGGGACAGACCTAATCTACACCTTC; CDR3 protein: CASSLGSGTDLIYTF
J gene: TRBJ1-2; clone size: NA; V gene: TRBV10-3; D gene: NA; CDR3 DNA: TGTGCCACCGAGGAGGGGCCTAACTATGGCTACACCTTC; CDR3 protein: CATEEGPNYGYTF
J gene: TRBJ1-1; clone size: NA; V gene: TRBV7-9; D gene: NA; CDR3 DNA: TGTGCCAGCAGCTTTGTGATCATTCCGCGGGCTCCGGCTGAAGCTTTCTTT; CDR3 protein: CASSFVIIPRAPAEAFF
J gene: TRBJ1-1; clone size: NA; V gene: TRBV13; D gene: NA; CDR3 DNA: TGTGCCAGCAGCTCTCTCATGAACACTGAAGCTTTCTTT; CDR3 protein: CASSSLMNTEAFF
J gene: TRBJ2-7; clone size: NA; V gene: TRBV15; D gene: TRBD1; CDR3 DNA: TGTGCCACCAGCAGAGATCTAGGGGGCGGCTACGAGCAGTACTTC; CDR3 protein: CATSRDLGGGYEQYF
J gene: TRBJ2-7; clone size: NA; V gene: TRBV5-1; D gene: NA; CDR3 DNA: TGCGCCAGCAGCTCCGCCTTTGACTTGGTGGGAGAGCAGTACTTC; CDR3 protein: CASSSAFDLVGEQYF
J gene: TRBJ2-3; clone size: NA; V gene: TRBV5-1; D gene: TRBD2; CDR3 DNA: TGCGCCAGCAGCTCTAGCGGTAGCACAGATACGCAGTATTTT; CDR3 protein: CASSSSGSTDTQYF
J gene: TRBJ2-3; clone size: NA; V gene: TRBV4-2; D gene: NA; CDR3 DNA: TGTGCCAGCAGCCAAGAGGTAGACGAATGGCAGTATTTT; CDR3 protein: CASSQEVDEWQYF
J gene: TRBJ2-1; clone size: once; V gene: TRBV5-1; D gene: TRBD2; CDR3 DNA: TGCGCCAGCAGCCAGCCGGGACTAGGAGGGAATGAGCAGTTCTTC; CDR3 protein: CASSQPGLGGNEQFF
J gene: TRBJ2-2; clone size: NA; V gene: TRBV29-1; D gene: NA; CDR3 DNA: TGCAGCGTCGAGGAGCGGGACACCGGGGAGCTGTTTTTT; CDR3 protein: CSVEERDTGELFF
J gene: TRBJ2-5; clone size: once; V gene: TRBV5-6; D gene: TRBD1; CDR3 DNA: TGTGCCAGCAGCGGGACAGGGGGGGAGACCCAGTACTTC; CDR3 protein: CASSGTGGETQYF
J gene: TRBJ2-3; clone size: NA; V gene: TRBV7-6; D gene: NA; CDR3 DNA: TGTGCCAGCAGCTTAGCACCGGCTGACATGCCCACAGATACGCAGTATTTT; CDR3 protein: CASSLAPADMPTDTQYF
J gene: TRBJ2-7; clone size: NA; V gene: TRBV5-6; D gene: TRBD2; CDR3 DNA: TGTGCCAGCAGGCCCCGTTGGACTAGCGGGAGGTACGAGCAGTACTTC; CDR3 protein: CASRPRWTSGRYEQYF
J gene: TRBJ1-2; clone size: NA; V gene: TRBV9; D gene: TRBD1; CDR3 DNA: TGTGCCAGCAATCTTGACAGGGAGGACGGCTACACCTTC; CDR3 protein: CASNLDREDGYTF
J gene: TRBJ2-5; clone size: NA; V gene: TRBV29-1; D gene: NA; CDR3 DNA: TGCAGCGGTGGGGAAGTAAAAGAGACCCAGTACTTC; CDR3 protein: CSGGEVKETQYF
J gene: TRBJ2-7; clone size: NA; V gene: TRBV7-9; D gene: NA; CDR3 DNA: TGTGCCAGCACCGTAAAGGACGGCTACGAGCAGTACTTC; CDR3 protein: CASTVKDGYEQYF
J gene: TRBJ2-5; clone size: NA; V gene: TRBV6-1; D gene: NA; CDR3 DNA: TGTGCCAGCAGTGTGGGTGAGACCCAGTACTTC; CDR3 protein: CASSVGETQYF
J gene: TRBJ2-1; clone size: NA; V gene: TRBV21-1; D gene: NA; CDR3 DNA: TGTGCCAGCAGCAGCCCGCCGCAGCGGGGACCGTCCTACAATGAGCAGTTCTTC; CDR3 protein: CASSSPPQRGPSYNEQFF
J gene: TRBJ2-7; clone size: NA; V gene: TRBV2; D gene: TRBD1; CDR3 DNA: TGTGCCAGCGAGGGGGGACAGGGATACGAGCAGTACTTC; CDR3 protein: CASEGGQGYEQYF
J gene: TRBJ2-3; clone size: NA; V gene: TRBV19; D gene: NA; CDR3 DNA: TGTGCCAGTATAGACAAGGACCGGGGTCTTGGCAATACGCAGTATTTT; CDR3 protein: CASIDKDRGLGNTQYF
J gene: TRBJ1-2; clone size: NA; V gene: TRBV6-1; D gene: NA; CDR3 DNA: TGTGCCAGCAGCTTTCGACAGGCAGGCTACACCTTC; CDR3 protein: CASSFRQAGYTF
J gene: TRBJ2-3; clone size: NA; V gene: TRBV7-2; D gene: NA; CDR3 DNA: TGTGCCAGCAGAGTAATAGCGGTCCTCGGCACAGATACGCAGTATTTT; CDR3 protein: CASRVIAVLGTDTQYF
J gene: TRBJ2-1; clone size: NA; V gene: TRBV30; D gene: NA; CDR3 DNA: TGTGCCTGGAGATCTTACAGGGGGGGAAAAGACAATGAGCAGTTCTTC; CDR3 protein: CAWRSYRGGKDNEQFF
J gene: TRBJ2-7; clone size: NA; V gene: TRBV5-1; D gene: NA; CDR3 DNA: TGCGCCAGCAGCGTTGGAAATAGAAAAGGCTACGAGCAGTACTTC; CDR3 protein: CASSVGNRKGYEQYF
J gene: TRBJ2-1; clone size: NA; V gene: TRBV9; D gene: TRBD2; CDR3 DNA: TGTGCCAGCAGCTTTACTAGCGGGGAGGGCGCTGAGCAGTTCTTC; CDR3 protein: CASSFTSGEGAEQFF
J gene: TRBJ2-1; clone size: NA; V gene: TRBV5-5; D gene: TRBD1; CDR3 DNA: TGTGCCAGCAGCGGAGCCTCGACAGGGATTGAGCAGTTCTTC; CDR3 protein: CASSGASTGIEQFF
J gene: TRBJ1-1; clone size: NA; V gene: TRBV11-3; D gene: NA; CDR3 DNA: TGTGCCAGCAGCTCCCAGGGCGAGAACACTGAAGCTTTCTTT; CDR3 protein: CASSSQGENTEAFF
J gene: TRBJ1-3; clone size: NA; V gene: TRBV28; D gene: NA; CDR3 DNA: TGTGCCAGCAGTTTATTTTCCGGGAAGGTCTCTGGAAACACCATATATTTT; CDR3 protein: CASSLFSGKVSGNTIYF
J gene: TRBJ1-1; clone size: NA; V gene: TRBV12-5; D gene: NA; CDR3 DNA: TGTGCTAGTGGACAGGGTACGAACACTGAAGCTTTCTTT; CDR3 protein: CASGQGTNTEAFF
J gene: TRBJ1-1; clone size: NA; V gene: TRBV6-5; D gene: NA; CDR3 DNA: TGTGCCAGCAGTTCCCCTTGGGGCGCGGTGAACACTGAAGCTTTCTTT; CDR3 protein: CASSSPWGAVNTEAFF
J gene: TRBJ1-1; clone size: NA; V gene: TRBV9; D gene: NA; CDR3 DNA: TGTGCCAGCAGCGTCGAAACGGCCACTGAAGCTTTCTTT; CDR3 protein: CASSVETATEAFF
J gene: TRBJ2-7; clone size: NA; V gene: TRBV29-1; D gene: NA; CDR3 DNA: TGCAGCGTTGAGGACGGTCAGTCCCTACTGAAATACTTC; CDR3 protein: CSVEDGQSLLKYF
J gene: TRBJ1-2; clone size: NA; V gene: TRBV7-2; D gene: NA; CDR3 DNA: TGTGCCAGCAGCTTATTGCACTCTCCGCCTTACACCTTC; CDR3 protein: CASSLLHSPPYTF
J gene: TRBJ1-4; clone size: once; V gene: TRBV9; D gene: TRBD1; CDR3 DNA: TGTGCCAGCAGCGCGACAGGGACGAATGAAAAACTGTTTTTT; CDR3 protein: CASSATGTNEKLFF
J gene: TRBJ2-7; clone size: NA; V gene: TRBV6-6; D gene: TRBD2; CDR3 DNA: TGTGCCAGCAGTTACCCGACTAGCGGGGGATCCTACGAGCAGTACTTC; CDR3 protein: CASSYPTSGGSYEQYF
J gene: TRBJ2-2; clone size: NA; V gene: TRBV18; D gene: NA; CDR3 DNA: TGTGCCAGCTCACCCCCCCTCGAAAACACCGGGGAGCTGTTTTTT; CDR3 protein: CASSPPLENTGELFF
J gene: TRBJ1-1; clone size: NA; V gene: TRBV18; D gene: NA; CDR3 DNA: TGTGCCAGCTCACCAATTAGGGATCCTAACACTGAAGCTTTCTTT; CDR3 protein: CASSPIRDPNTEAFF
J gene: TRBJ2-1; clone size: NA; V gene: TRBV25-1; D gene: TRBD2; CDR3 DNA: TGTGCCAGCAGTGAATATAGTGGTAGCGGGAGCTACAATGAGCAGTTCTTC; CDR3 protein: CASSEYSGSGSYNEQFF
J gene: TRBJ1-2; clone size: once; V gene: TRBV19; D gene: NA; CDR3 DNA: TGTGCCAGTAGTTCCAAAGGCGGGGCCAACTATGGCTACACCTTC; CDR3 protein: CASSSKGGANYGYTF
J gene: TRBJ2-7; clone size: NA; V gene: TRBV11-2; D gene: TRBD2; CDR3 DNA: TGTGCCAGCAGCTTGGGACTAGCGGGGGTATACGAGCAGTACTTC; CDR3 protein: CASSLGLAGVYEQYF
J gene: TRBJ1-4; clone size: NA; V gene: TRBV6-1; D gene: NA; CDR3 DNA: TGTGCCAGCAGTAGACAGACTAATGAAAAACTGTTTTTT; CDR3 protein: CASSRQTNEKLFF
J gene: TRBJ2-3; clone size: NA; V gene: TRBV10-1; D gene: NA; CDR3 DNA: TGCGCCAGCAGCCCGACTAGAGGGGGCACAGATACGCAGTATTTT; CDR3 protein: CASSPTRGGTDTQYF
J gene: TRBJ2-1; clone size: NA; V gene: TRBV25-1; D gene: NA; CDR3 DNA: TGTGCCAGCAGTGGCCTGTCTAGCGCATCCTACAATGAGCAGTTCTTC; CDR3 protein: CASSGLSSASYNEQFF